The TCR beta chain under discussion was sequenced for a study of T cell responses to AZD1222 COVID-19 vaccine. V dropped 3 bases and J dropped 3 bases, with 6 bases sitting between them. This CDR3 has 12 amino acids. Per the germline V gene, CDR1 is MNHEY and CDR2 is SVGAGI. Overall study findings and caveats: A reported finding is that nearly half of spike-specific TCRs target unmutated variant regions. Scientists sampled the repertoires only once the peak T cell response had passed.

Of note for this clone: The antigen is undetermined.

Produced via immunoSEQ multiplex PCR; TCRdb's table is partial and in-frame only. This table holds 79,000 or so clones, around nine tenths found once. V gene TRBV6-5 combines with J gene TRBJ2-7; D not resolved. The starting material was peripheral blood, obtained 28 days after the second AZD1222 dose. This TCR came from an adult who received the AZD1222 COVID-19 vaccine. CDR3 DNA: TGTGCCAGCAGTTATAACAACTACGAGCAGTACTTC. Translated: CASSYNNYEQYF.